Following are 13 T cell receptor beta chains from one sample sequenced in a study of T cell responses to AZD1222 COVID-19 vaccine. This table comes from immunoSEQ multiplex PCR, and its TCRdb copy is limited to in-frame clones, with some not included. The sample lists some 150,000 clones; roughly 85% were seen once. The sequenced sample was peripheral blood, obtained on day 0 of AZD1222 vaccination. The receptors originated from an adult in good health.

V and J are TRBV11-2 and TRBJ2-7; unclear D gene. The germline V gene has CDR1 SGHAT and CDR2 FQNNGV. Trimming pared 2 bases from V and 4 bases from J, leaving 12 bases between. The CDR3 is 14 residues long. The CDR3 DNA reads TGTGCCAGCAGCTTAAGCAGGTCAGGTTACGAGCAGTACTTC. It is translated as CASSLSRSGYEQYF.

J is TRBJ1-6 and V is TRBV28; no firm D call. The CDR3 runs to 14 residues. CDR1 is MDHEN and CDR2 is SYDVKM in the germline V gene. The V end lost 8 bases, the J end lost 7 bases, and 15 bases lay between the germline ends. The CDR3 reads CASLSNNQNSPLHF. The CDR3 DNA is TGTGCCAGCTTATCAAACAACCAAAATTCACCCCTCCACTTT.

The chain links TRBV19 to TRBJ1-1, with D unresolved. V lost 3 bases, J lost 1 base, and 9 bases lay in between. This CDR3 region has 14 residues. Germline V lookup: CDR1 LNHDA, CDR2 SQIVND (reference sequence). Written as DNA, the CDR3 is TGTGCCAGTAGTATGGTCGAGGGGAACACTGAAGCTTTCTTT. This encodes CASSMVEGNTEAFF. Drawing the rest from reference TRBV19 and TRBJ1-1, the complete variable domain is DGGITQSPKYLFRKEGQNVTLSCEQNLNHDAMYWYRQDPGQGLRLIYYSQIVNDFQKGDIAEGYSVSREKKESFPLTVTSAQKNPTAFYLCASSMVEGNTEAFFGQGTRLTVV.

The rearrangement links TRBV10-1 to TRBJ1-2; 8 nucleotides line up with TRBD1. From germline, CDR1 is WNHNN and CDR2 SYGVQD (reference sequence). V lost 4 bases and J lost 2; bases outside the gene matches: 0. This CDR3 has 13 residues. CDR3 sequence reads: CASSGQGNYGYTF. CDR3 DNA: TGCGCCAGCAGTGGACAGGGGAACTATGGCTACACCTTC.

V and J are TRBV27 and TRBJ1-2, with 12 bases aligning to TRBD1. V shed 3 bases and J 4 bases; nucleotides not matched to a gene: 9. The CDR3 is 17 amino acids. Germline CDR1 and CDR2: MNHEY and SMNVEV (reference sequence). The CDR3 loop reads CASSFSGQGARGYGYTF. The DNA of the CDR3 is TGTGCCAGCAGTTTTTCGGGACAGGGGGCCCGAGGCTATGGCTACACCTTC.

J is TRBJ2-2 and V is TRBV6-4; 11 bases align to TRBD2. The CDR3 totals 17 residues. The germline V gene has CDR1 MRHNA and CDR2 SNTAGT. The V and J ends lost 8 bases and 4 bases, in that order; junction bases with no gene match: 12. The CDR3 DNA is TGTGCCAGCCGTAGCGGGAGGGCCTTCGGAGGCACCGGGGAGCTGTTTTTT. This sequence encodes CASRSGRAFGGTGELFF.

J is TRBJ1-1 and V is TRBV3-1 (or the pseudogene TRBV3-2), with 7 bases that match TRBD1. Germline CDR1 and CDR2: LGHDT and YNNKEL (reference sequence). This CDR3 contains 14 residues. V gave up 6 bases and J gave up 5 bases; unmatched junction bases: 9. In nucleotides, the CDR3 is TGTGCCAGCAGGGAAACAGGGGCTGGGACTGAAGCTTTCTTT. It encodes CASRETGAGTEAFF.

V usage is TRBV12-3 or TRBV12-4 and J usage is TRBJ1-6; TRBD1 might be the D (5 bases). Trimming took off 7 bases at V and 8 bases at J, with 9 bases between the two ends. The CDR3 has 12 amino acids. The CDR3 DNA is TGTGCCAGCATGAGGGGCGATTCACCCCTCCACTTT. Translated: CASMRGDSPLHF.

The CDR3 DNA reads as TGTGCCAGCAGTGAAGCGGGAGCCATGGTCACCTTC. Translation gives CASSEAGAMVTF. The rearrangement uses TRBV2 and TRBJ1-2, with D unclear. Trimming removed 0 bases at V and 13 bases at J, with 12 bases between. CDR3 length equals 12 residues. Germline CDR1 and CDR2: SNHLY and FYNNEI. The entire variable domain, with the rest obtained from reference TRBV2 and TRBJ1-2, is as follows: EPEVTQTPSHQVTQMGQEVILRCVPISNHLYFYWYRQILGQKVEFLVSFYNNEISEKSEIFDDQFSVERPDGSNFTLKIRSTKLEDSAMYFCASSEAGAMVTFGSGTRLTVV.

V usage is TRBV30 and J usage is TRBJ2-2, with a tentative D call TRBD2 (6 bases). The germline V and J ends were trimmed by 3 bases and 2 bases, with 10 bases remaining between them. CDR1 GTSNPN and CDR2 SVGIG come from the germline V gene (reference sequence). This CDR3 has 14 amino acids. CDR3 amino acids: CAWREGYNTGELFF. The CDR3 DNA follows: TGTGCCTGGAGGGAGGGCTATAACACCGGGGAGCTGTTTTTT.

The chain links TRBV27 to TRBJ1-1, with TRBD1 matching over 8 bases. Germline CDR1 reads MNHEY; CDR2 reads SMNVEV (reference sequence). The CDR3 consists of 15 residues. V shed 7 bases, J shed 1 base, and the junction held 8 bases outside the gene matches. The CDR3 bases are TGTGCCAGCATTCCCCGGACAGGGTGGAACACTGAAGCTTTCTTT. Its protein is CASIPRTGWNTEAFF.

This chain uses TRBV5-1 with TRBJ2-2; a possible D gene is TRBD2 (6 bases). CDR3 size: 13 residues. The germline V gene encodes CDR1 SGHRS and CDR2 YFSETQ. V lost 0 bases to trimming and J lost 8 bases, with 8 bases between them. In DNA form, the CDR3 reads TGCGCCAGCAGCTTGGCCGGGGGTGGGGAGCTGTTTTTT. Encoded protein: CASSLAGGGELFF.

The chain carries TRBV19 and TRBJ2-5, with 10 bases that match TRBD2. Germline CDR1 reads LNHDA; CDR2 reads SQIVND (reference sequence). The J segment lost 1 base and the V segment lost 3 bases, leaving 5 bases of the junction unmatched. There are 16 residues in the CDR3. Here the CDR3 DNA reads TGTGCCAGTAGTATGGAAGGACTAGCGGTCCAAGAGACCCAGTACTTC. Its translation: CASSMEGLAVQETQYF.